The 27 T cell receptor beta chains presented below share a single source sample, sequenced in a study of cytomegalovirus exposure and HLA in healthy donors. The primer mix had 60 Vbeta and 13 Jbeta primers. Data came from immunoSEQ multiplex PCR; TCRdb stores just in-frame clones and leaves some out. The table lists 75,000 to 95,000 clones, about 90% of them singletons. The specimen was PBMCs. The receptors here all came from a man aged 18 to 29 in good health and CMV-seronegative.

This chain connects TRBV15 to TRBJ2-3; tentative D call: TRBD2 (6 bases). Germline-derived CDR1 and CDR2 are LNHNV and YYDKDF (reference sequence). The CDR3 consists of 14 residues. V lost 5 bases and J lost 0, with 9 bases in between. The CDR3 nucleotides read TGTGCCACCAGCTTAGCGGAGAGCACAGATACGCAGTATTTT. This encodes CATSLAESTDTQYF.

The chain links TRBV19 to TRBJ2-1, with 10 bases fitting TRBD2. Germline V CDR1 and CDR2: LNHDA, SQIVND (reference sequence). After removal of 7 bases from V and 2 bases from J, the junction contained 14 bases not matched to a gene. The CDR3 length is 18 residues. DNA of the CDR3: TGTGCCAGTACTAAAGGTCGGGCTAGCGGGAGAGCCTACAATGAGCAGTTCTTC. This translates into CASTKGRASGRAYNEQFF.

This clone was seen a few times. This chain joins TRBV2 and TRBJ2-5; TRBD2 agrees at 8 bases. The CDR3 is 15 residues long. V was pared by 3 bases and J by 0 bases, with 3 bases of the junction left unmatched. The V gene's germline CDR1 is SNHLY and CDR2 FYNNEI. The CDR3 coding sequence is TGTGCCAGCAGTGACCTAGCGGGTCACCAAGAGACCCAGTACTTC. Translation: CASSDLAGHQETQYF.

This clone was counted between two and nine times. The chain recombines TRBV5-1 with TRBJ2-7; 7 bases line up with TRBD2. V lost 0 bases, J lost 6 bases, and 9 bases stayed unmatched. The length of the CDR3 is 15 residues. Germline-derived CDR1 and CDR2 are SGHRS and YFSETQ. Here the CDR3 reads CASSLGGAGMGEQYF. Written as DNA, the CDR3 is TGCGCCAGCAGCTTGGGGGGAGCGGGAATGGGCGAGCAGTACTTC.

The V and J genes are TRBV4-3 and TRBJ2-1; tentatively, D is TRBD2 (6 bases). V shed 1 base and J shed 3 bases, with 13 bases lying between them. Germline CDR1 reads LGHNA; CDR2 reads YSLEER. This CDR3 has 16 residues. CDR3 nucleotide sequence: TGCGCCAGCAGCCAAGTAGGAGGAGGGGTCTACAATGAGCAGTTCTTC. Translation: CASSQVGGGVYNEQFF.

V usage is TRBV28 and J usage is TRBJ2-6; D might be TRBD2 (7 bases). V lost 1 base and J lost 0, with 31 bases in between. This CDR3 has 24 amino acids. From germline, CDR1 is MDHEN and CDR2 SYDVKM. The CDR3: CASSLSRAGEGKGGKVSGANVLTF. The CDR3 DNA reads TGTGCCAGCAGTTTATCGAGGGCCGGGGAGGGGAAGGGGGGGAAAGTCTCTGGGGCCAACGTCCTGACTTTC.

The count of this clone is one. This chain uses TRBV5-8 with TRBJ2-3, with 10 bases fitting TRBD2. Trimming cost V 5 bases and J 2 bases; bases outside gene matches: 5. The CDR3 consists of 15 residues. Germline-derived CDR1 and CDR2 are SGHTS and YDEGEE. The DNA of the CDR3 is TGTGCCAGCAGGAAACTAGCGGGAATCACAGATACGCAGTATTTT. Its translation: CASRKLAGITDTQYF.

The rearrangement uses TRBV7-3 and TRBJ2-1; 8 positions match TRBD2. V lost 1 base to trimming and J lost 7 bases; unmatched junction nucleotides: 33. The CDR3 has 24 amino acids. Germline V gene sequence: CDR1 SGHTA, CDR2 FQGTGA. The CDR3 DNA is TGTGCCAGCAGCTTAAACCCCCCGGGGGGGACCGGGACTACCTGGTCGTGGTCATTGAATGAGCAGTTCTTC. Protein product: CASSLNPPGGTGTTWSWSLNEQFF.

The V gene is TRBV19, the J gene TRBJ2-7, with TRBD1 identical over 10 bases. The CDR3 has 13 residues. V dropped 4 bases and J dropped 4; count of bases not matched to a gene: 1. Per germline, CDR1 LNHDA and CDR2 SQIVND (reference sequence). The CDR3 spells CASSTGQGYEQYF. DNA for the CDR3: TGTGCCAGTAGTACGGGACAGGGGTACGAGCAGTACTTC.

This rearrangement joins TRBV5-4 to TRBJ2-7; possible D gene TRBD1, 6 bases. The V end was cut by 4 bases, the J end by 8 bases, with 22 bases between. The CDR3 consists of 15 residues. The V gene's germline CDR1 is SGHNT and CDR2 YYREEE (reference sequence). The CDR3 sequence: CASSLQIGGDVKQYF. In DNA, the CDR3 is TGTGCCAGCAGCCTCCAGATAGGGGGTGATGTTAAGCAGTACTTC.

Worth noting for this clone: In the same sample, other DNA sequences code for this CDR3. V usage is TRBV28 and J usage is TRBJ2-7; 7 nucleotides agree with TRBD2. V was clipped by 4 bases and J by 6 bases; unmatched bases: 12. The germline V gene has CDR1 MDHEN and CDR2 SYDVKM. CDR3 size: 15 residues. CDR3 nucleotide sequence: TGTGCCAGCAGTTCGGGATTAGCGGGTTATGCCGAGCAGTACTTC. Translating it yields CASSSGLAGYAEQYF.

This CDR3 is CASRPLTPGTSGSEQFF. The CDR3 nucleotides are TGTGCCAGCCGACCGCTGACCCCCGGGACTAGCGGCAGTGAGCAGTTCTTC. This chain connects TRBV4-2 to TRBJ2-1; 11 bases agree with TRBD2. Trimming at V came to 8 bases and at J to 9 bases, leaving 18 bases not matched to a gene. The CDR3 runs to 17 residues. Germline V gene lookup returns CDR1 LGHNA and CDR2 YNFKEQ.

The genes are TRBV28 and TRBJ1-5, with 10 bases matching TRBD1. The CDR3 is 14 amino acids. V lost 4 bases and J lost 11; bases outside the gene matches: 8. Looked up from germline, CDR1 is MDHEN and CDR2 is SYDVKM. CDR3 residues: CASSYGTGALAQHF. The DNA of the CDR3 is TGTGCCAGCAGTTATGGGACAGGGGCCCTAGCCCAGCATTTT.

The chain employs TRBV28 and TRBJ2-1; 8 bases are shared with TRBD2. V was pared by 8 bases and J by 4 bases, with 13 bases of the junction left unmatched. Germline lookup yields CDR1 MDHEN and CDR2 SYDVKM. CDR3 length equals 16 residues. CDR3 in DNA: TGTGCCAGCGGCCATAGCGGGACTAGGAATTACAATGAGCAGTTCTTC. Protein sequence: CASGHSGTRNYNEQFF.

The V and J genes are TRBV25-1 and TRBJ2-1; 11 bases line up with TRBD1. CDR1 and CDR2 (germline): MGHDK, SYGVNS. The CDR3 has 15 residues. Trimming cost V 5 bases and J 4 bases; bases outside gene matches: 4. DNA of the CDR3: TGTGCCAGCAGTAAGGGGACAGGGGGTTACAATGAGCAGTTCTTC. It translates to CASSKGTGGYNEQFF.

The chain carries TRBV28 and TRBJ2-1; 11 bases map to TRBD2. Germline CDR1 MDHEN, CDR2 SYDVKM. V was clipped by 5 bases and J by 9 bases; unmatched bases: 9. The CDR3 is 15 residues long. This CDR3 is CASSPPSGGRAEQFF. The DNA of the CDR3 is TGTGCCAGCAGTCCACCTAGCGGGGGGCGGGCTGAGCAGTTCTTC.

The chain links TRBV28 to TRBJ1-2, with D possibly TRBD1 on 6 matching bases. CDR3 length: 11 amino acids. Germline CDR1 MDHEN, CDR2 SYDVKM. V was clipped by 3 bases and J by 14 bases, with 13 bases between them. CDR3 DNA: TGTGCCAGCAGTTTCTCAGGGGATCATACCTTC. Its protein is CASSFSGDHTF.

The rearrangement uses TRBV5-1 and TRBJ2-5, with 10 positions matching TRBD1. CDR3 length: 18 residues. The germline gives CDR1 SGHRS, CDR2 YFSETQ. The J segment lost 2 bases and the V segment lost 6 bases, leaving 16 bases of the junction unmatched. The CDR3 spells CASTVEDRDRGHQETQYF. The DNA of the CDR3 is TGCGCCAGCACGGTTGAGGACCGGGACAGGGGCCATCAAGAGACCCAGTACTTC.

This chain connects TRBV28 to TRBJ2-7, with 7 bases aligning to TRBD2. CDR3 size: 15 residues. The ends lost 5 bases at V and 0 bases at J; junction bases unmatched: 7. The germline CDR1 and CDR2 sequences are MDHEN and SYDVKM. CDR3 nucleotide sequence: TGTGCCAGCAGTCCTTGGGGGACTACCTCCTACGAGCAGTACTTC. This translates into CASSPWGTTSYEQYF. Filled out from reference TRBV28 and TRBJ2-7, the complete variable domain reads DVKVTQSSRYLVKRTGEKVFLECVQDMDHENMFWYRQDPGLGLRLIYFSYDVKMKEKGDIPEGYSVSREKKERFSLILESASTNQTSMYLCASSPWGTTSYEQYFGPGTRLTVT.

The chain combines TRBV7-2 with TRBJ2-5, with a tentative D call TRBD1 (6 bases). Germline CDR1 is SGHTA and CDR2 is FQGNSA. The length of the CDR3 is 18 residues. The germline V and J ends were trimmed by 2 bases and 2 bases, with 21 bases remaining between them. The CDR3 here is CASSLFPPVGQSQETQYF. In nucleotides, the CDR3 is TGTGCCAGCAGCTTATTTCCCCCGGTAGGACAGTCTCAAGAGACCCAGTACTTC. Looking up the rest from reference TRBV7-2 and TRBJ2-5 gives the full variable domain: GAGVSQSPSNKVTEKGKDVELRCDPISGHTALYWYRQSLGQGLEFLIYFQGNSAPDKSGLPSDRFSAERTGGSVSTLTIQRTQQEDSAVYLCASSLFPPVGQSQETQYFGPGTRLLVL.

V and J are TRBV6-5 and TRBJ2-7, with D possibly being TRBD2 (5 bases). There are 13 residues in the CDR3. The germline V and J ends were trimmed by 6 bases and 2 bases, with 11 bases remaining between them. Germline CDR1 reads MNHEY; CDR2 reads SVGAGI. CDR3 residues: CASRRALTYEQYF. CDR3 nucleotides: TGTGCCAGCAGGAGGGCCCTGACCTACGAGCAGTACTTC.

This chain uses TRBV7-2 with TRBJ2-7, with 11 bases aligning to TRBD2. Per germline, CDR1 SGHTA and CDR2 FQGNSA. The CDR3 contains 14 residues. The trim removed 5 bases at V and 6 bases at J, leaving 6 bases unmatched. The CDR3 here is CASSRTSGLGEQYF. Written as DNA, the CDR3 is TGTGCCAGCAGCCGGACTAGCGGGTTGGGCGAGCAGTACTTC.

This sequence joins TRBV7-3 and TRBJ2-3, with 10 bases fitting TRBD2. The germline gives CDR1 SGHTA, CDR2 FQGTGA. The CDR3 contains 18 residues. Trimming at V came to 4 bases and at J to 2 bases, leaving 12 bases not matched to a gene. The CDR3 sequence is CASSSPLVAGGLTDTQYF. The CDR3 DNA reads as TGTGCCAGCAGCTCGCCCTTGGTAGCGGGAGGACTCACAGATACGCAGTATTTT.

This clone was detected only once. V gene TRBV4-1 combines with J gene TRBJ2-1; TRBD1 might be the D (5 bases). Germline assignment: CDR1 MGHRA and CDR2 YSYEKL. CDR3 length equals 18 residues. V lost 1 base and J 0 bases, leaving 16 bases between the germline ends. CDR3 sequence: CASSQGGWGDSSYNEQFF. In nucleotides, the CDR3 is TGCGCCAGCAGCCAAGGAGGCTGGGGCGATAGCTCCTACAATGAGCAGTTCTTC.

The rearrangement links TRBV12-1 to TRBJ1-1; TRBD1 was called by the table and not checked on the DNA. TRBV12-1 is a documented pseudogene. The CDR3 contains 15 residues. CDR3 sequence reads: CASSIPGAGNTEAFF. The CDR3 DNA reads TGTGCCAGCAGCATTCCAGGGGCCGGAAACACTGAAGCTTTCTTT.

Comments on this clone: The sample contains more than one DNA sequence encoding this CDR3. The chain recombines TRBV5-1 with TRBJ2-7; 9 nucleotides line up with TRBD1. Germline CDR1 is SGHRS and CDR2 is YFSETQ. V lost 4 bases to trimming and J lost 5 bases; unmatched junction nucleotides: 13. The CDR3 sequence is 16 residues long. CDR3 amino acids: CASSLGVGTGKNEQYF. CDR3 nucleotide sequence: TGCGCCAGCAGCCTTGGGGTGGGGACAGGGAAAAACGAGCAGTACTTC.

The table lists this clone with a few counts. The rearrangement uses TRBV6-4 and TRBJ2-1; the match to TRBD1 covers 7 bases. This CDR3 contains 17 residues. V dropped 5 bases and J dropped 8; count of bases not matched to a gene: 18. The germline gives CDR1 MRHNA, CDR2 SNTAGT. CDR3 DNA: TGTGCCAGCAGTAAAACTTCCGGGACAGAAAGGTGGTATGAGCAGTTCTTC. It codes for CASSKTSGTERWYEQFF.